The 3 T cell receptor beta chains listed next were all sequenced from one sample in a study of CD8 T cells in ankylosing spondylitis. Overall study results and limits: A TCR beta motif made of about 8 highly homologous variants seemed typical of ankylosing spondylitis blood.

Using its own MiXCR run on the 5' RACE reads, TCRdb lists one record per CDR3 protein. The sample lists about 750,000 distinct CDR3 sequences, under 20% occurring once. No antigen has been identified for these receptors. Sequencing was performed on blood, either unsorted or a sorted T cell fraction (not recorded which). These receptors came from a male donor with ankylosing spondylitis.

The chain is built from TRBV28 and TRBJ2-1; TRBD2 matches at 8 bases. From germline, CDR1 is MDHEN and CDR2 SYDVKM. The CDR3 runs to 15 residues. V trimming: 6 bases; J trimming: 5 bases; junction bases outside the gene matches: 9. This CDR3 is CASSRSGILDNEQFF. The CDR3 nucleotides read TGTGCCAGCAGCCGTAGCGGGATACTGGACAATGAGCAGTTCTTC.

This clonotype was picked up a small number of times. The rearrangement uses TRBV4-3 and TRBJ2-5; no firm D call. The length of the CDR3 is 14 residues. The ends were cut back, 0 bases at V and 4 bases at J, with 9 bases in the middle. The germline CDR1 and CDR2 sequences are LGHNA and YSLEER. The CDR3 spells CASSQDPNGETQYF. CDR3 nucleotides: TGCGCCAGCAGCCAAGACCCCAATGGAGAGACCCAGTACTTC.

The V and J genes are TRBV11-2 and TRBJ2-2; no reliable D call. In germline, CDR1 is SGHAT, CDR2 FQNNGV. The V gene lost 5 bases and the J gene lost 4 bases, with 11 bases spanning the gap. The CDR3 has 14 residues. The chain's CDR3 is CASSEAFGTGELFF. In DNA, the CDR3 is TGTGCCAGCAGCGAGGCGTTTGGCACCGGGGAGCTGTTTTTT.